This T cell receptor (beta chain) was obtained from a study of shared clonotypes between healthy human individuals. The split of CD4+ cells yielded CD45RA+ naive and CD45RA-negative memory subsets. A roughly 200 ng quantity of DNA, some 30,000 T cell genomes, went into the sorted-subset replicate PCRs. Only in-frame clones appear in the TCRdb table, and some are missing; sequencing was by immunoSEQ multiplex PCR. Here the sample spans around 2.5 million clones, 93% being singletons. The receptor was isolated from a man younger than 30 in good health. Some clones in this sample may be carry-over from other donors' samples. Sequenced material: naive CD4+ T cells from PBMCs. Subset: CD45RA+ positively selected.

CDR3 coding DNA: TGTGCCAGCAGCGTAGTTAGCAGCTGGCAGGACAATGAGCAGTTCTTC. This translates into CASSVVSSWQDNEQFF. This rearrangement joins TRBV9 to TRBJ2-1; D not certain. Per the germline V gene, CDR1 is SGDLS and CDR2 is YYNGEE. The CDR3 is 16 residues long. V was clipped by 0 bases and J by 5 bases, with 15 bases between them.